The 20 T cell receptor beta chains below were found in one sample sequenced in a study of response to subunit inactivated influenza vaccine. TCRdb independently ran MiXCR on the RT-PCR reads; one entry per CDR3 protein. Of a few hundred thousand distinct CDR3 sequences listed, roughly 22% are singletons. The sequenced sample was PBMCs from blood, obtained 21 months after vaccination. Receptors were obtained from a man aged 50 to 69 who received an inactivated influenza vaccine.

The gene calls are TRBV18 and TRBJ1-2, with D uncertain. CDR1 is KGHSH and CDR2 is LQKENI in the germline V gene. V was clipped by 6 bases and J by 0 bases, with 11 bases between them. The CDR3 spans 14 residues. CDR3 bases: TGTGCCAGCTCCCCGAAGGAGACTAACTATGGCTACACCTTC. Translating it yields CASSPKETNYGYTF. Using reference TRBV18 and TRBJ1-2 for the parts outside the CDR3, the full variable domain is NAGVMQNPRHLVRRRGQEARLRCSPMKGHSHVYWYRQLPEEGLKFMVYLQKENIIDESGMPKERFSAEFPKEGPSILRIQQVVRGDSAAYFCASSPKETNYGYTFGSGTRLTVV.

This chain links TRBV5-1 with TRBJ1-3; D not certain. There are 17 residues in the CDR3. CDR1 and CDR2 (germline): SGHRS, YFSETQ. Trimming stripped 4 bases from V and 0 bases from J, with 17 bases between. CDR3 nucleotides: TGCGCCAGCAGCGCAAGAAGTGGAATACGCTCTGGAAACACCATATATTTT. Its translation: CASSARSGIRSGNTIYF.

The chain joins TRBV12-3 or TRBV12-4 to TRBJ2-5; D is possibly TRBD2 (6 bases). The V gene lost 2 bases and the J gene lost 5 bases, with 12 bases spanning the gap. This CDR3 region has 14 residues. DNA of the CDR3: TGTGCCAGCAGTTTATCGCGGGGCCGGGAGACCCAGTACTTC. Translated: CASSLSRGRETQYF.

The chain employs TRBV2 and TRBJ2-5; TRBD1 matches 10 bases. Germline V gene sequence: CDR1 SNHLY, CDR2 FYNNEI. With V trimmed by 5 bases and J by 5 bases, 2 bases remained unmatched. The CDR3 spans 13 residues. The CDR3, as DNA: TGTGCCAGCAGTTCGGGACAGGGGGAGACCCAGTACTTC. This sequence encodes CASSSGQGETQYF.

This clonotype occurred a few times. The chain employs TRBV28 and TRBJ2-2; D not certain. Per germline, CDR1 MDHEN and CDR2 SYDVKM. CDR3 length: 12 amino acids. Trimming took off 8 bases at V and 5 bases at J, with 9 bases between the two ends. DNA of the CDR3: TGTGCCAGCGGTCGAGTTACCGGGGAGCTGTTTTTT. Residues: CASGRVTGELFF.

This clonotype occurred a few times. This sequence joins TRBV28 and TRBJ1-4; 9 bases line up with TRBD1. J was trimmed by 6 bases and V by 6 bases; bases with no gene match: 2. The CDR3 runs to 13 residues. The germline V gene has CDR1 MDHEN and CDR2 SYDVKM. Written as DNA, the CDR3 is TGTGCCAGCAGACAGGGGGCGGATGAAAAACTGTTTTTT. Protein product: CASRQGADEKLFF.

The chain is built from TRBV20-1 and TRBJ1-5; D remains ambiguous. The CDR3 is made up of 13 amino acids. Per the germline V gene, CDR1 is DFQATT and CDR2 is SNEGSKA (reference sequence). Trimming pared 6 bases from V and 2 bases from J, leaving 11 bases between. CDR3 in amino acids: CSAVSMGNQPQHF. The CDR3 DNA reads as TGCAGTGCCGTCTCGATGGGCAATCAGCCCCAGCATTTT.

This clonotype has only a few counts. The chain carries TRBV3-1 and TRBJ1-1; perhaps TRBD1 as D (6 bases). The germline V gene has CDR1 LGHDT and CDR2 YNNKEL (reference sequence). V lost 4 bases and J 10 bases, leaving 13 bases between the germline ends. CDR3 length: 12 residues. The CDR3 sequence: CASSPPGVVAFF. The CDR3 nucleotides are TGTGCCAGCAGCCCTCCAGGGGTTGTAGCTTTCTTT.

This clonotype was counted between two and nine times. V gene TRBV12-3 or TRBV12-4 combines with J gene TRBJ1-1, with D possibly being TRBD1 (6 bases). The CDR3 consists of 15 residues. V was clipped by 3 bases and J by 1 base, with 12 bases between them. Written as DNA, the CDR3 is TGTGCCAGCAGTTTGGGACAATCAGGGAACACTGAAGCTTTCTTT. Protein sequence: CASSLGQSGNTEAFF.

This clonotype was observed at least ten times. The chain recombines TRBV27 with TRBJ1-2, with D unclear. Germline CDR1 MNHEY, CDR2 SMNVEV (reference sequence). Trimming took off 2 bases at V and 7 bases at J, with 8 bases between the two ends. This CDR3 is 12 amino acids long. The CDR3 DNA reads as TGTGCCAGCAGTTTAGGCGGTGTTGGCTACACCTTC. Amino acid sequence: CASSLGGVGYTF.

This CDR3 is CASSLSGRNQPQHF. CDR3 DNA sequence: TGTGCCAGCAGTTTATCCGGGAGGAATCAGCCCCAGCATTTT. The chain combines TRBV12-3 or TRBV12-4 with TRBJ1-5; no firm D call. Deletions cut 2 bases from V and 4 bases from J, with 9 bases between. The CDR3 loop spans 14 amino acids.

CDR3 in DNA: TGCGCCAGCAGCCAACCCGGGGGGGAAGAGACCCAGTACTTC. This encodes CASSQPGGEETQYF. The V gene is TRBV5-1, the J gene TRBJ2-5; 8 bases align to TRBD2. Germline assignment: CDR1 SGHRS and CDR2 YFSETQ. V was pared by 4 bases and J by 3 bases, with 5 bases of the junction left unmatched. The CDR3 is 14 residues long.

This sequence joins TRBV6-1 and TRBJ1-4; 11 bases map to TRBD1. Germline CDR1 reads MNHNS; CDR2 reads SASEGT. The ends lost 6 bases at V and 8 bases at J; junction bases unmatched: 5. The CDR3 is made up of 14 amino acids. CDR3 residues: CASSRTGGGEKLFF. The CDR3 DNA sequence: TGTGCCAGCAGCAGGACAGGGGGCGGGGAAAAACTGTTTTTT.

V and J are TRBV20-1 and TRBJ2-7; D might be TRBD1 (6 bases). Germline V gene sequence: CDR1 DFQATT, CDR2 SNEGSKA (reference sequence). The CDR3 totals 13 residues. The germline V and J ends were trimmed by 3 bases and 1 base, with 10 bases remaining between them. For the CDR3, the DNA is TGCAGTGCTAGTAATAGGGGGTCCTACGAGCAGTACTTC. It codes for CSASNRGSYEQYF.

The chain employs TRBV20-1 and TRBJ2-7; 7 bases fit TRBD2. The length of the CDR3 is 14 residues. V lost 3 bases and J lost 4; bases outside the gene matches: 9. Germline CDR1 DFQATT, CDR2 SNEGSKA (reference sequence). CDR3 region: CSARPLAGEYEQYF. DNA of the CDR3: TGCAGTGCTAGGCCCTTGGCGGGGGAATACGAGCAGTACTTC.

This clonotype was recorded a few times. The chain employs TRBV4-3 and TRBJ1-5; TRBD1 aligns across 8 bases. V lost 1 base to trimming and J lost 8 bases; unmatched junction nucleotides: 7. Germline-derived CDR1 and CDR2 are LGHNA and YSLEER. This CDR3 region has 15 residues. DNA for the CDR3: TGCGCCAGCAGCCAAGTAGCGGACAGGGCAGAGCCCCAGCATTTT. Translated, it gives CASSQVADRAEPQHF.

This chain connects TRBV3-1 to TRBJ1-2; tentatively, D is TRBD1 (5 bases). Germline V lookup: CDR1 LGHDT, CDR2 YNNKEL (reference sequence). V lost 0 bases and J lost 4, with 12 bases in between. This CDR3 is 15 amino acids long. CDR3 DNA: TGTGCCAGCAGCCAAGATTGGAGGGGAGGCTATGGCTACACCTTC. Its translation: CASSQDWRGGYGYTF.

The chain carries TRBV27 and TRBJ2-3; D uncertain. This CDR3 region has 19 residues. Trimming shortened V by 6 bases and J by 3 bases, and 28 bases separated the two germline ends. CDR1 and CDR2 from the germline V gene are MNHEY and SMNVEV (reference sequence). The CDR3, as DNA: TGTGCCAGCAGACCTCACCTGAGGTTGACACCTAAAATTACAGATACGCAGTATTTT. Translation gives CASRPHLRLTPKITDTQYF.

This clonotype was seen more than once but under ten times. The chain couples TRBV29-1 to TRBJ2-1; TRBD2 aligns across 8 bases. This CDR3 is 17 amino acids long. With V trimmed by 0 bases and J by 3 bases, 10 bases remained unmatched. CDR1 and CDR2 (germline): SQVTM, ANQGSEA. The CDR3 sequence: CSVEDGLRLAGYNEQFF. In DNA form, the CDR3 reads TGCAGCGTTGAAGATGGACTCCGGCTAGCGGGCTACAATGAGCAGTTCTTC.

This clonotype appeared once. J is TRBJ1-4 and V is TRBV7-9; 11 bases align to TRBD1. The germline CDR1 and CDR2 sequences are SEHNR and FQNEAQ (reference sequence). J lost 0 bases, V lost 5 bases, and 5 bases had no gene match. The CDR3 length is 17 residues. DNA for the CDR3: TGTGCCAGCAGCCCCGAGGGACAGGGGGCAACTAATGAAAAACTGTTTTTT. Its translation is CASSPEGQGATNEKLFF.